This T cell receptor (beta chain) is drawn from a study of cytomegalovirus exposure and HLA in healthy donors. Looking at the study overall: The roughly 110 validation repertoires were reported in a later analysis to have been generated on the same platform as the roughly 700 first-cohort repertoires. Study-wide findings and caveats: A later analysis found first-cohort TCR clusters tended to co-occur in the 90 to 150 validation repertoires. In vitro experiments confirmed that a few CMV-associated chains were specific for CMV antigens.

The donors belonged to the approximately 120-subject validation cohort, separate from the approximately 700-subject first cohort. The CDR3 length is 14 residues. Germline lookup yields CDR1 SEHNR and CDR2 FQNEAQ (reference sequence). V lost 4 bases and J lost 7, with 13 bases in between. A word on this clone: The antigen remains unidentified.

Assay: immunoSEQ multiplex PCR; the TCRdb copy retains only in-frame clones and omits some. In the table there are 160,000 or so clones, roughly 86% of which are singletons. The specimen sequenced was PBMCs. The sequence was obtained from a man younger than 35 in good health and CMV-seropositive. The genes are TRBV7-9 and TRBJ1-4; D possibly corresponds to TRBD1 (5 bases). The CDR3 DNA reads TGTGCCAGCAGCTGGGGGGGGAGTGGTGAAAAACTGTTTTTT. Its translation is CASSWGGSGEKLFF.